The 2 T cell receptor beta chains below all came from one sample that was sequenced in a study of blood T cell repertoires in COVID-19. TCRdb keeps only in-frame clones here, not all; method: immunoSEQ multiplex PCR. This repertoire shows a few hundred thousand clones, roughly 84% found once; its top ten account for roughly 6.2%. Material for sequencing was PBMCs or T cells enriched from blood (not recorded which). The receptor set was obtained from a woman aged 35 to 49 who had recovered from COVID-19.

The rearrangement links TRBV5-1 to TRBJ2-2; TRBD2 agrees at 8 bases. This CDR3 is 16 amino acids long. Germline assignment: CDR1 SGHRS and CDR2 YFSETQ. Unmatched junction bases numbered 10, after V lost 6 bases and J lost 3 bases. The CDR3: CASIPIAGMDTGELFF. CDR3 sequence (DNA): TGCGCCAGCATCCCAATAGCGGGAATGGACACCGGGGAGCTGTTTTTT.

V and J are TRBV10-1 and TRBJ1-1; D is perhaps TRBD1 (5 bases). Germline assignment: CDR1 WNHNN and CDR2 SYGVQD (reference sequence). The CDR3 has 12 amino acids. The V end was cut by 6 bases, the J end by 3 bases, with 8 bases between. CDR3 bases: TGCGCCAGCAGCGACAGATACACTGAAGCTTTCTTT. Its protein product is CASSDRYTEAFF.